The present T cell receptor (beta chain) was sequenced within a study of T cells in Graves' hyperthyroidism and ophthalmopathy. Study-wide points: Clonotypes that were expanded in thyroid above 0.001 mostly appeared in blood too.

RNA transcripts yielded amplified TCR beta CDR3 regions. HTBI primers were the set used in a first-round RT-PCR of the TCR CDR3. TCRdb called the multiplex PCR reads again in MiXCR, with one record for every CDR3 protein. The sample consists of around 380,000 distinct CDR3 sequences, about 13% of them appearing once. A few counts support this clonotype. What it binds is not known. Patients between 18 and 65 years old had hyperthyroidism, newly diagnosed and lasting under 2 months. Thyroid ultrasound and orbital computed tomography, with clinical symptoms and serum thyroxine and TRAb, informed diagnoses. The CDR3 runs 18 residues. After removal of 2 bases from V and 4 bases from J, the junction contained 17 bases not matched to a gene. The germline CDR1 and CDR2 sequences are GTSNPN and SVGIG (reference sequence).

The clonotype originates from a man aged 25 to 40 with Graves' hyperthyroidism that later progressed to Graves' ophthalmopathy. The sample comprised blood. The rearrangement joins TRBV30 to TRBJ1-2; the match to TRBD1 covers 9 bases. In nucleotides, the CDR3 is TGTGCCTGGAGTTCGTCGACAGGGGGTCGCAACGCGATCTATGGCTACACCTTC. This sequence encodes CAWSSSTGGRNAIYGYTF.